This passage covers 25 T cell receptor beta chains from one sample sequenced in a study of molecular identifiers for immune sequencing clone quantification. TCRdb re-analysed the PCR reads in MiXCR, keeping a single row per CDR3 protein. The profile covers about 97,000 distinct CDR3 sequences, with 35% appearing a single time and roughly 10% taken by the ten largest. The material sequenced was naive CD8+ T cells from blood, with Jurkat cell RNA spiked in. The subset is: FACS-sorted CD8+CD4-CCR7+CD45RA+ naive T cells. All receptors derive from a human donor in good health. Some libraries in this study had Jurkat cell RNA spiked in.

The chain carries TRBV18 and TRBJ1-3, with a tentative D call TRBD1 (5 bases). CDR3 length: 16 amino acids. The V end was cut by 2 bases, the J end by 0 bases, with 11 bases between. The germline V gene has CDR1 KGHSH and CDR2 LQKENI. CDR3 in amino acids: CASSPKGHHSGNTIYF. In nucleotides, the CDR3 is TGTGCCAGCTCACCAAAAGGACACCACTCTGGAAACACCATATATTTT.

This clonotype has ten or more counts. The rearrangement links TRBV4-1 to TRBJ1-2, with D possibly TRBD1 on 6 matching bases. Germline values: CDR1 MGHRA, CDR2 YSYEKL. CDR3 length: 16 residues. Trimming removed 1 base from V and 4 bases from J, with 16 bases in between. CDR3 DNA sequence: TGCGCCAGCAGCCAAGTCCCCCAGGGGCTTATCTATGGCTACACCTTC. Residues: CASSQVPQGLIYGYTF.

The chain links TRBV15 to TRBJ2-3; D is uncertain. V shed 3 bases and J shed 8 bases, with 15 bases lying between them. There are 14 residues in the CDR3. CDR1 is LNHNV, CDR2 YYDKDF, per germline (reference sequence). For the CDR3, the DNA is TGTGCCACCAGCAGCGTCACCTGGCCAGGTACGCAGTATTTT. This sequence encodes CATSSVTWPGTQYF.

Turning to this clonotype: A read error may account for a junction end that differs from germline. The genes are TRBV28 and TRBJ2-1, with D perhaps assigned TRBD1 or TRBD2 (5 bases each). This CDR3 is 13 amino acids long. Looked up from germline, CDR1 is MDHEN and CDR2 is SYDVKM. The CDR3: CASSPGTYNGQFF. In DNA, the CDR3 is TGTGCCAGCAGTCCTGGGACCTACAATGGGCAGTTCTTC.

This clonotype has just a few counts. The CDR3 is CASSGLDLAGGPYEQYF. The CDR3 region has the DNA TGTGCCAGCAGCGGACTAGATCTAGCGGGAGGACCCTACGAGCAGTACTTC. V usage is TRBV27 and J usage is TRBJ2-7, with 11 bases identical to TRBD2. The CDR3 is made up of 17 amino acids. The ends lost 6 bases at V and 2 bases at J; junction bases unmatched: 12. From germline, CDR1 is MNHEY and CDR2 SMNVEV (reference sequence).

This clonotype occurred a few times. The chain recombines TRBV27 with TRBJ2-6; weak D call: TRBD2 (5 bases). With 2 bases removed from V and 3 bases from J, the gap between germline ends came to 5 bases. There are 14 residues in the CDR3. Germline lookup yields CDR1 MNHEY and CDR2 SMNVEV (reference sequence). The CDR3 sequence is CASSLGGGANVLTF. In nucleotides, the CDR3 is TGTGCCAGCAGTTTAGGAGGTGGGGCCAACGTCCTGACTTTC.

Comments on this clonotype: This may arise from a read error, as a much more abundant clone is one base away. The CDR3 is CSAEGDGEQFF. Written as DNA, the CDR3 is TGCAGCGCCGAGGGGGACGGGGAGCAGTTTTTT. V gene TRBV29-1 combines with J gene TRBJ2-2; tentative D call: TRBD1 (6 bases). The CDR3 loop spans 11 amino acids. Germline values: CDR1 SQVTM, CDR2 ANQGSEA.

The V call is TRBV20-1, the J call TRBJ1-1, with D perhaps matching TRBD1 (5 bases). V gave up 0 bases and J gave up 2 bases, with 10 bases separating them. Germline V gene data show CDR1 as DFQATT and CDR2 as SNEGSKA (reference sequence). The CDR3 runs 14 residues. CDR3 amino acids: CSARDRQLNTEAFF. CDR3 bases: TGCAGTGCTAGAGATCGACAGCTAAACACTGAAGCTTTCTTT.

The J gene is TRBJ2-2, the V gene TRBV7-9, with D perhaps matching TRBD1 or TRBD2 (5 bases each). Trimming took 5 bases from V and 6 from J, leaving 19 bases between them. The CDR3 is 16 amino acids. Germline loops: CDR1 SEHNR, CDR2 FQNEAQ (reference sequence). CDR3 sequence (DNA): TGTGCCAGCAGCATCGGGGCCCGCGCGTCCCCCGGGGAGCTGTTTTTT. This codes for CASSIGARASPGELFF.

In this sample, this clonotype turned up many times. The chain carries TRBV7-2 and TRBJ2-3; a possible D gene is TRBD1 (5 bases). Trimming shortened V by 1 base and J by 5 bases, and 13 bases separated the two germline ends. This CDR3 region has 15 residues. Per the germline V gene, CDR1 is SGHTA and CDR2 is FQGNSA. CDR3 region: CASSLVLGAGDTQYF. The CDR3 nucleotides are TGTGCCAGCAGCTTAGTACTTGGGGCCGGAGATACGCAGTATTTT.

This clonotype is deemed medium-sized. The rearrangement joins TRBV18 to TRBJ2-5, with no clear D. CDR3 length: 11 amino acids. From germline, CDR1 is KGHSH and CDR2 LQKENI. V gave up 8 bases and J gave up 4 bases, with 8 bases separating them. CDR3 sequence: CASSPGETQYF. CDR3 bases: TGTGCCAGCAGTCCCGGAGAGACCCAGTACTTC.

This chain links TRBV6-2 or TRBV6-3 with TRBJ2-3, with a weak D call TRBD2 (5 bases). CDR1 MNHEY and CDR2 SVGEGT come from the germline V gene. The CDR3 covers 12 residues. Trimming took off 6 bases at V and 6 bases at J, with 10 bases between the two ends. The CDR3: CASRVGVDTQYF. The CDR3 DNA reads as TGTGCCAGCAGAGTCGGGGTGGATACGCAGTATTTT.

A few counts support this clonotype. The chain has TRBV28 and TRBJ2-3; TRBD1 might be the D (6 bases). The CDR3 consists of 13 residues. Trimming removed 5 bases at V and 6 bases at J, with 12 bases between. From germline, CDR1 is MDHEN and CDR2 SYDVKM. CDR3 residues: CASSLQGWDTQYF. In DNA, the CDR3 is TGTGCCAGCAGTCTACAGGGATGGGATACGCAGTATTTT.

This clonotype appeared many times. V is TRBV28 and J is TRBJ2-7, with 8 bases lining up with TRBD2. V shed 6 bases and J 5 bases; nucleotides not matched to a gene: 12. Germline V gives CDR1 MDHEN, CDR2 SYDVKM. The CDR3 is made up of 15 amino acids. For the CDR3, the DNA is TGTGCCAGCAGCCTATCCGGGACTAGTGGTGACGAGCAGTACTTC. Its translation is CASSLSGTSGDEQYF.

This clonotype was detected ten times or more. CDR3 DNA sequence: TGTGCCACCAGCACCCGGCCCGTTGGCAATCAGCCCCAGCATTTT. Amino acids: CATSTRPVGNQPQHF. The chain carries TRBV15 and TRBJ1-5; no clear D. CDR3 length: 15 amino acids. In germline, CDR1 is LNHNV, CDR2 YYDKDF (reference sequence). The ends were cut back, 4 bases at V and 2 bases at J, with 12 bases in the middle.

This clonotype came up many times. This chain links TRBV20-1 with TRBJ1-1; D is uncertain. V was clipped by 5 bases and J by 1 base, with 11 bases between them. Germline assignment: CDR1 DFQATT and CDR2 SNEGSKA (reference sequence). The CDR3 is 13 residues long. CDR3 sequence reads: CSAPRHENTEAFF. The CDR3 DNA reads TGCAGTGCTCCCCGCCACGAGAACACTGAAGCTTTCTTT.

This clonotype was detected a few times. V and J are TRBV20-1 and TRBJ2-3, with D maybe TRBD2 (5 bases). The CDR3 totals 15 residues. V lost 3 bases and J 0 bases, leaving 13 bases between the germline ends. In germline, CDR1 is DFQATT, CDR2 SNEGSKA (reference sequence). The CDR3 nucleotides read TGCAGTGCTAGGAGTGACTACCCTAGCACAGATACGCAGTATTTT. Encoded protein: CSARSDYPSTDTQYF.

This clonotype has more than one count but fewer than ten. The chain has TRBV12-3 or TRBV12-4 and TRBJ2-3, with TRBD2 matching 12 bases. The CDR3 sequence is 17 residues long. Trimming took 1 base from V and 11 from J; bases not matched to a gene: 13. CDR3 sequence reads: CASSLGLAGARGRKQYF. The CDR3, as DNA: TGTGCCAGCAGTTTAGGACTAGCGGGAGCCCGAGGGAGAAAGCAGTATTTT.

Regarding this clonotype: The conserved final phenylalanine or tryptophan is absent from the CDR3, which likely points to a read error. V usage is TRBV5-1 and J usage is TRBJ2-7; 9 nucleotides align to TRBD1. The trim removed 4 bases at V and 5 bases at J, leaving 16 bases unmatched. CDR3 size: 17 residues. Germline values: CDR1 SGHRS, CDR2 YFSETQ. Here the CDR3 reads CASSRTSGQGYTNEQYI. The DNA for the CDR3 is TGCGCCAGCAGCAGGACCTCCGGACAGGGGTACACCAACGAGCAGTACATC.

The chain couples TRBV27 to TRBJ2-3; D gene unclear. The CDR3 is made up of 13 amino acids. Germline-derived CDR1 and CDR2 are MNHEY and SMNVEV (reference sequence). Trimming took 4 bases from V and 6 from J, leaving 11 bases between them. CDR3 sequence: CASSYTKGDTQYF. The DNA of the CDR3 is TGTGCCAGCAGTTATACCAAAGGGGATACGCAGTATTTT.

The genes are TRBV20-1 and TRBJ1-5, with unresolved D. V lost 0 bases and J 6 bases, leaving 15 bases between the germline ends. Germline loops: CDR1 DFQATT, CDR2 SNEGSKA (reference sequence). The CDR3 covers 15 residues. CDR3: CSARDLGGPGQPQHF. The CDR3 bases are TGCAGTGCTAGAGATCTGGGAGGACCTGGTCAGCCCCAGCATTTT.

This clonotype occurred a few times. This chain joins TRBV28 and TRBJ1-6; 8 bases are shared with TRBD1. Germline-derived CDR1 and CDR2 are MDHEN and SYDVKM. The trim removed 1 base at V and 10 bases at J, leaving 6 bases unmatched. The CDR3 has 15 amino acids. The CDR3 reads CASSLLAGDRSPLHF. CDR3 DNA sequence: TGTGCCAGCAGTTTATTGGCAGGGGACAGGTCACCCCTCCACTTT. Filled out from reference TRBV28 and TRBJ1-6, the complete variable domain reads DVKVTQSSRYLVKRTGEKVFLECVQDMDHENMFWYRQDPGLGLRLIYFSYDVKMKEKGDIPEGYSVSREKKERFSLILESASTNQTSMYLCASSLLAGDRSPLHFGNGTRLTVT.

This clonotype was recorded a few times. The rearrangement links TRBV5-6 to TRBJ2-4; D remains ambiguous. The CDR3 consists of 16 residues. V was trimmed by 2 bases and J by 5 bases, leaving 17 bases between them. In germline, CDR1 is SGHDT, CDR2 YYEEEE. CDR3 nucleotides: TGTGCCAGCAGCTTCTTAACGGGCTACCACGAAAACATTCAGTACTTC. Its protein is CASSFLTGYHENIQYF.

This clonotype was found a few times. The chain links TRBV28 to TRBJ2-7, with D possibly TRBD2 on 6 matching bases. Trimming took 2 bases from V and 0 from J, leaving 11 bases between them. This CDR3 has 15 amino acids. Germline V CDR1 and CDR2: MDHEN, SYDVKM. The CDR3 sequence: CASSLGSGPSYEQYF. The DNA of the CDR3 is TGTGCCAGCAGTTTAGGTAGCGGCCCCTCCTACGAGCAGTACTTC.

The chain is built from TRBV28 and TRBJ2-1; weak D call: TRBD2 (5 bases). Trimming cost V 7 bases and J 7 bases, with 14 bases left between them. CDR1 and CDR2 (germline): MDHEN, SYDVKM. The CDR3 totals 13 residues. CDR3 sequence (DNA): TGTGCCAGCAATGGAGGATGGGTGAATGAGCAGTTCTTC. Translation: CASNGGWVNEQFF.